Listed here are 31 T cell receptor beta chains from one sample, sequenced in a study of shared clonotypes between healthy human individuals. TCRdb's table, derived via immunoSEQ multiplex PCR, lists solely in-frame clones and lacks some. The sample shows over a million clones, roughly 95% of them seen only once. The sample was naive CD4+ T cells sorted from blood. Noted subset: CD45RA+ positively selected. Source of these receptors: a man aged 30 to 45 in good health.

CDR3: CASSIGGGQETQYF. The CDR3 nucleotides read TGTGCCAGCAGCATAGGAGGGGGGCAAGAGACCCAGTACTTC. J is TRBJ2-5 and V is TRBV11-2, with D possibly called TRBD1 or TRBD2 (6 bases each). The length of the CDR3 is 14 residues. V lost 5 bases to trimming and J lost 2 bases, with 12 bases between them. Germline CDR1 is SGHAT and CDR2 is FQNNGV.

This chain links TRBV7-2 with TRBJ2-1; TRBD1 matches at 10 bases. Germline assignment: CDR1 SGHTA and CDR2 FQGNSA. Trimming at V came to 5 bases and at J to 6 bases, leaving 7 bases not matched to a gene. The CDR3 is 15 amino acids. The CDR3, as DNA: TGTGCCAGCAGCCCCAGACAGGGGGCGAGCAATGAGCAGTTCTTC. It yields the protein CASSPRQGASNEQFF.

The chain has TRBV5-5 and TRBJ2-7, with TRBD2 as a possible D gene (5 bases). V shed 3 bases and J shed 2 bases, with 12 bases lying between them. The CDR3 is 14 residues long. Germline CDR1 is SGHKS and CDR2 is YYEKEE (reference sequence). As DNA, the CDR3 is TGTGCCAGCAGCTCTAGGGAGCCCCCCTACGAGCAGTACTTC. It encodes CASSSREPPYEQYF.

The chain combines TRBV18 with TRBJ2-3, with D perhaps assigned TRBD1 or TRBD2 (5 bases each). The germline V and J ends were trimmed by 3 bases and 6 bases, with 16 bases remaining between them. CDR3 length: 15 amino acids. Germline loops: CDR1 KGHSH, CDR2 LQKENI. CDR3 nucleotide sequence: TGTGCCAGCTCACCGGGACGGTCTTTGGAGGATACGCAGTATTTT. It translates to CASSPGRSLEDTQYF.

The rearrangement uses TRBV10-3 and TRBJ1-2; 9 nucleotides match TRBD1. Germline V gives CDR1 ENHRY, CDR2 SYGVKD. This CDR3 has 13 amino acids. V shed 7 bases, J shed 4 bases, and the junction held 4 bases outside the gene matches. This chain's CDR3 is CAITGTGTYGYTF. In DNA form, the CDR3 reads TGTGCCATCACCGGGACAGGGACCTATGGCTACACCTTC.

V gene TRBV27 combines with J gene TRBJ1-6; no clear D. The CDR3 spans 15 residues. Germline V gives CDR1 MNHEY, CDR2 SMNVEV (reference sequence). Trimming cost V 6 bases and J 7 bases, with 16 bases left between them. CDR3 nucleotides: TGTGCCAGCAGCGGCCCTGCGGGGATAAATTCACCCCTCCACTTT. The encoded protein is CASSGPAGINSPLHF.

The rearrangement joins TRBV19 to TRBJ2-3; TRBD1 matches at 7 bases. Trimming at V came to 10 bases and at J to 4 bases, leaving 8 bases not matched to a gene. The CDR3 extends over 13 amino acids. In germline, CDR1 is LNHDA, CDR2 SQIVND (reference sequence). CDR3 nucleotide sequence: TGTGCCACTCAAGGGGGCGCGGCAGATACGCAGTATTTT. This codes for CATQGGAADTQYF.

The chain uses TRBV20-1 and TRBJ2-7; D remains unclear. The CDR3 is 11 residues long. Germline-derived CDR1 and CDR2 are DFQATT and SNEGSKA (reference sequence). The V gene lost 5 bases and the J gene lost 6 bases, with 11 bases spanning the gap. CDR3 DNA sequence: TGCAGTGCTCCGCCGGGCCTCGAGCAGTACTTC. It codes for CSAPPGLEQYF.

The chain employs TRBV27 and TRBJ1-2; tentative D call: TRBD1 (5 bases). This CDR3 is built from 15 residues. Per germline, CDR1 MNHEY and CDR2 SMNVEV (reference sequence). Trimming shortened V by 3 bases and J by 4 bases, and 15 bases separated the two germline ends. This chain's CDR3 is CASSLRIGTAYGYTF. DNA of the CDR3: TGTGCCAGCAGTTTGAGGATCGGGACGGCCTATGGCTACACCTTC.

In this sample, this clone turned up once. The chain couples TRBV9 to TRBJ2-1, with TRBD1 matching 8 bases. This CDR3 is built from 17 residues. The trim removed 3 bases at V and 0 bases at J, leaving 8 bases unmatched. From germline, CDR1 is SGDLS and CDR2 YYNGEE. CDR3 loop: CASSAGKTGGSYNEQFF. The CDR3 nucleotides read TGTGCCAGCAGCGCCGGGAAAACAGGGGGCTCCTACAATGAGCAGTTCTTC.

This clone was picked up a small number of times. CDR3 DNA sequence: TGTGCCAGCAGCTTAGACAATGAGCAGTTCTTC. Its protein is CASSLDNEQFF. The chain couples TRBV7-8 to TRBJ2-1; no firm D call. CDR1 SGHVS and CDR2 FQNEAQ come from the germline V gene. The CDR3 totals 11 residues. The V end was cut by 1 base, the J end by 5 bases, with 0 bases between.

V gene TRBV7-2 combines with J gene TRBJ2-7, with D perhaps matching TRBD2 (6 bases). The CDR3 is made up of 14 amino acids. V was pared by 5 bases and J by 6 bases, with 17 bases between. Germline CDR1 reads SGHTA; CDR2 reads FQGNSA. CDR3 in DNA: TGTGCCAGCAGCGCCCAAGGGTCGGGACTCGAGCAGTACTTC. Residues: CASSAQGSGLEQYF.

V is TRBV11-2 and J is TRBJ2-3, with 9 bases matching TRBD2. CDR3 size: 17 residues. Looked up from germline, CDR1 is SGHAT and CDR2 is FQNNGV. J gave up 2 bases and V 5 bases, and 11 bases lay outside the gene matches. The CDR3 is CASSPRVTSGPTDTQYF. CDR3 DNA: TGTGCCAGCAGCCCGAGGGTGACTAGCGGCCCCACAGATACGCAGTATTTT.

This sequence joins TRBV2 and TRBJ1-5; D is ambiguous. The CDR3 length is 12 residues. Trimming pared 3 bases from V and 7 bases from J, leaving 7 bases between. The germline V gene encodes CDR1 SNHLY and CDR2 FYNNEI. The CDR3 sequence: CASSDASQPQHF. In nucleotides, the CDR3 is TGTGCCAGCAGTGACGCCTCACAGCCCCAGCATTTT.

The V call is TRBV4-1, the J call TRBJ1-3, with unresolved D. Germline CDR1 reads MGHRA; CDR2 reads YSYEKL. V was clipped by 1 base and J by 3 bases, with 4 bases between them. This CDR3 comprises 13 residues. In DNA, the CDR3 is TGCGCCAGCAGCCAAGTAAATGGAAACACCATATATTTT. Its translation is CASSQVNGNTIYF.

V is TRBV27 and J is TRBJ2-2; the D gene is possibly TRBD2 (7 bases). CDR3 length: 17 residues. Germline CDR1 MNHEY, CDR2 SMNVEV (reference sequence). Trimming took off 3 bases at V and 2 bases at J, with 16 bases between the two ends. The CDR3 DNA reads TGTGCCAGCAGTTTGGGCGGGAGAGGGGGAAACACCGGGGAGCTGTTTTTT. Protein: CASSLGGRGGNTGELFF.

This rearrangement joins TRBV7-2 to TRBJ2-5; a possible D gene is TRBD2 (5 bases). The V end was cut by 4 bases, the J end by 1 base, with 16 bases between. Germline assignment: CDR1 SGHTA and CDR2 FQGNSA. This CDR3 is 16 amino acids long. CDR3 in amino acids: CASSYRPGRGQETQYF. CDR3 nucleotides: TGTGCCAGCAGCTATCGACCGGGCCGGGGCCAAGAGACCCAGTACTTC.

The chain has TRBV5-1 and TRBJ2-3, with 11 nucleotides matching TRBD2. Germline loops: CDR1 SGHRS, CDR2 YFSETQ. CDR3 length: 17 residues. Trimming took 3 bases from V and 0 from J; bases not matched to a gene: 6. The CDR3 protein is CASSSSLAGGSTDTQYF. The CDR3 nucleotides read TGCGCCAGCAGCTCTTCTTTAGCGGGAGGGAGCACAGATACGCAGTATTTT.

V usage is TRBV2 and J usage is TRBJ2-7; 14 nucleotides agree with TRBD2. The V gene's germline CDR1 is SNHLY and CDR2 FYNNEI. CDR3 length equals 16 residues. Unmatched junction bases numbered 8, after V lost 4 bases and J lost 6 bases. CDR3 sequence: CASSGRGLAGEAEQYF. CDR3 DNA: TGTGCCAGCAGTGGAAGGGGACTAGCGGGAGAGGCCGAGCAGTACTTC.

The sample holds a few counts of this clone. This chain connects TRBV19 to TRBJ1-5; D gene unclear. The V end lost 7 bases, the J end lost 6 bases, and 13 bases lay between the germline ends. The germline gives CDR1 LNHDA, CDR2 SQIVND (reference sequence). The CDR3 length is 13 residues. CDR3 protein: CASNTGAGQPQHF. The CDR3 nucleotides read TGTGCCAGTAACACGGGCGCCGGTCAGCCCCAGCATTTT.

The chain combines TRBV6-1 with TRBJ2-7; tentative D call: TRBD1 (5 bases). The CDR3 has 13 amino acids. Trimming took 2 bases from V and 3 from J, leaving 8 bases between them. The germline gives CDR1 MNHNS, CDR2 SASEGT. CDR3 coding DNA: TGTGCCAGCAGTGAAACGCAGGGCTACGAGCAGTACTTC. Protein sequence: CASSETQGYEQYF.

The J gene is TRBJ2-2, the V gene TRBV29-1; D call uncertain. From germline, CDR1 is SQVTM and CDR2 ANQGSEA. CDR3 length: 12 amino acids. V lost 2 bases and J lost 7, with 8 bases in between. The CDR3 region is CSVESSFGELFF. For the CDR3, the DNA is TGCAGCGTTGAATCAAGCTTCGGGGAGCTGTTTTTT.

The chain joins TRBV6-5 to TRBJ2-3; the D is unclear. CDR3 length equals 14 residues. From germline, CDR1 is MNHEY and CDR2 SVGAGI. V was cut by 4 bases and J by 2 bases, with 10 bases left in between. The CDR3 nucleotides read TGTGCCAGCAGTTGGGATGGGGACACAGATACGCAGTATTTT. Encoded protein: CASSWDGDTDTQYF.

In nucleotides, the CDR3 is TGTGCCAGCAGCTTAGTTGGCGGGGGTGCCTACGAGCAGTACTTC. It specifies CASSLVGGGAYEQYF. The rearrangement links TRBV7-9 to TRBJ2-7, with 7 bases fitting TRBD2. The V and J ends lost 1 base and 2 bases, in that order; junction bases with no gene match: 5. Germline V gene sequence: CDR1 SEHNR, CDR2 FQNEAQ (reference sequence). The CDR3 sequence is 15 residues long.

J is TRBJ1-4 and V is TRBV5-5; tentatively, D is TRBD1 (6 bases). From germline, CDR1 is SGHKS and CDR2 YYEKEE (reference sequence). Trimming removed 0 bases at V and 5 bases at J, with 8 bases between. This CDR3 has 14 residues. The CDR3 loop reads CASSLGQGNEKLFF. DNA of the CDR3: TGTGCCAGCAGCTTGGGGCAGGGGAATGAAAAACTGTTTTTT.

The V and J genes are TRBV19 and TRBJ2-5, with D possibly matching TRBD1 (5 bases). The CDR3 totals 16 residues. V lost 1 base to trimming and J lost 4 bases, with 16 bases between them. Germline-derived CDR1 and CDR2 are LNHDA and SQIVND (reference sequence). CDR3 protein: CASSIGIGHLRETQYF. The CDR3 region has the DNA TGTGCCAGTAGTATAGGTATAGGACACCTCAGAGAGACCCAGTACTTC.

V usage is TRBV27 and J usage is TRBJ2-1; TRBD2 agrees at 11 bases. V lost 3 bases, J lost 8 bases, and 12 bases stayed unmatched. CDR1 MNHEY and CDR2 SMNVEV come from the germline V gene (reference sequence). The CDR3 extends over 17 amino acids. The CDR3 region has the DNA TGTGCCAGCAGTTTGTTTATAGCGGGAGGGCCCTCGGATGAGCAGTTCTTC. It specifies CASSLFIAGGPSDEQFF.

The V call is TRBV6-5, the J call TRBJ1-4, with TRBD1 matching 9 bases. Germline loops: CDR1 MNHEY, CDR2 SVGAGI. J was trimmed by 5 bases and V by 0 bases; bases with no gene match: 4. The CDR3 contains 16 residues. CDR3 amino acids: CASSYSGTGRNEKLFF. The CDR3 coding sequence is TGTGCCAGCAGTTACTCGGGGACAGGGAGAAATGAAAAACTGTTTTTT.

CDR3 nucleotides: TGTGCCAGCAGCTCCCAGACTGGCAATGAGCAGTTCTTC. Amino acid sequence: CASSSQTGNEQFF. This chain uses TRBV11-1 with TRBJ2-1; no reliable D call. Trimming took off 4 bases at V and 6 bases at J, with 10 bases between the two ends. The CDR3 is made up of 13 amino acids. Germline assignment: CDR1 SGHAT and CDR2 FQDESV (reference sequence). Full variable domain (outside the CDR3, taken from reference TRBV11-1 and TRBJ2-1): EAEVAQSPRYKITEKSQAVAFWCDPISGHATLYWYRQILGQGPELLVQFQDESVVDDSQLPKDRFSAERLKGVDSTLKIQPAELGDSAMYLCASSSQTGNEQFFGPGTRLTVL.

This chain links TRBV5-1 with TRBJ2-1; the match to TRBD1 covers 8 bases. V trimming: 2 bases; J trimming: 3 bases; junction bases outside the gene matches: 1. The CDR3 is 14 residues long. Germline V gives CDR1 SGHRS, CDR2 YFSETQ. CDR3 nucleotides: TGCGCCAGCAGCTTACAGGGGGGCTACAATGAGCAGTTCTTC. Translation gives CASSLQGGYNEQFF.

J is TRBJ2-1 and V is TRBV9, with a tentative D call TRBD2 (7 bases). This CDR3 is built from 19 residues. CDR1 is SGDLS, CDR2 YYNGEE, per germline. V was pared by 1 base and J by 4 bases, with 24 bases between. The CDR3: CASSVSLGGSREEYNEQFF. CDR3 nucleotide sequence: TGTGCCAGCAGCGTATCCCTAGGGGGGTCTCGGGAGGAATACAATGAGCAGTTCTTC.